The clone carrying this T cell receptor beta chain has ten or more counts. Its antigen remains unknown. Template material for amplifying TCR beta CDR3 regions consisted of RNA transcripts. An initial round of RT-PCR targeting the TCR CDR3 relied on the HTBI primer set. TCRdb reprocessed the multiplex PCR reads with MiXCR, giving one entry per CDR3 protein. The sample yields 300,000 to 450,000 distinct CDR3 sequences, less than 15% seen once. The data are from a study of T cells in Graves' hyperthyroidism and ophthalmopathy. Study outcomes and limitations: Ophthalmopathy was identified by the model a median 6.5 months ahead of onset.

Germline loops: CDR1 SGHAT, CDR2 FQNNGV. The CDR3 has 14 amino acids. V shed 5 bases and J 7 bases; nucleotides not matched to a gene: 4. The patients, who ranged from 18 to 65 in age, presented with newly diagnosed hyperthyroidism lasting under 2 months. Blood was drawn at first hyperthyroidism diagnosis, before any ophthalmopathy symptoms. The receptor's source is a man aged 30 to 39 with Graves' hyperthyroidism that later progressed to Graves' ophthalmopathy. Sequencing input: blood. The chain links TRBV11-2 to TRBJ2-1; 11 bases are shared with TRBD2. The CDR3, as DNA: TGTGCCAGCAGCCCTAGCGGGGGGCTGAATGAGCAGTTCTTC. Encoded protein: CASSPSGGLNEQFF.